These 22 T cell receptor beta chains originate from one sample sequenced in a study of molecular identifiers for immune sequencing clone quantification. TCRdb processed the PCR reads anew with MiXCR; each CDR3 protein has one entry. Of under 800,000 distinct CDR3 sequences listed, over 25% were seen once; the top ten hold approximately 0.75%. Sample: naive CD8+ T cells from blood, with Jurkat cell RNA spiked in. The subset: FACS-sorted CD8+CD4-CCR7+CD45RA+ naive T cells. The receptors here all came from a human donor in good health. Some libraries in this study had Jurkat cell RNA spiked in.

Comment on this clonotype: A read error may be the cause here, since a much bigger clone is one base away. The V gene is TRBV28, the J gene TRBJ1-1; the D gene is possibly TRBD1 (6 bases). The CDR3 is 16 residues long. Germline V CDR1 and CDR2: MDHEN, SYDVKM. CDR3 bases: TGTGCCAGCGGTTTATCTTTTCAGGGGATGAACACTGAAGCTTTCTTT. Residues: CASGLSFQGMNTEAFF.

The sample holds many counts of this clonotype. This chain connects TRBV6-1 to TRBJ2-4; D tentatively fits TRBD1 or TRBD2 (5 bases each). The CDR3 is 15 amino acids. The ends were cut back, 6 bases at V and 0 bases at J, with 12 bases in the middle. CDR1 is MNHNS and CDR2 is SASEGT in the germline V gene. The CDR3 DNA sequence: TGTGCCAGCAGCCTTGAGGGGATAGCCAAAAACATTCAGTACTTC. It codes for CASSLEGIAKNIQYF.

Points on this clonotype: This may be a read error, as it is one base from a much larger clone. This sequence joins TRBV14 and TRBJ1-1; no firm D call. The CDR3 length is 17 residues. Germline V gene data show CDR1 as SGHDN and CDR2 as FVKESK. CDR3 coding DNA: TGTGCCGGCAGCCAGGCAATCCTGGGAGGGTTTGGCACTGAAGCTTTCTTT. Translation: CAGSQAILGGFGTEAFF.

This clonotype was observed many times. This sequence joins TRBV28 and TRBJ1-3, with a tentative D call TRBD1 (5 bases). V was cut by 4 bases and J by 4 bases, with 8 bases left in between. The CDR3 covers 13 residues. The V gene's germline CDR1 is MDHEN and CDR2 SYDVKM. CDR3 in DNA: TGTGCCAGCAGTTCAGGGTTAGGAAACACCATATATTTT. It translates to CASSSGLGNTIYF.

The CDR3 DNA sequence: TGTGCCAGCAGCTCGGTGGATAGAGTACAAGAGACCCAGTACTTC. It encodes CASSSVDRVQETQYF. V and J are TRBV7-2 and TRBJ2-5; D remains ambiguous. There are 15 residues in the CDR3. The germline gives CDR1 SGHTA, CDR2 FQGNSA. The germline V and J ends were trimmed by 4 bases and 2 bases, with 14 bases remaining between them. The full variable domain, with the rest looked up from reference TRBV7-2 and TRBJ2-5, is GAGVSQSPSNKVTEKGKDVELRCDPISGHTALYWYRQSLGQGLEFLIYFQGNSAPDKSGLPSDRFSAERTGGSVSTLTIQRTQQEDSAVYLCASSSVDRVQETQYFGPGTRLLVL.

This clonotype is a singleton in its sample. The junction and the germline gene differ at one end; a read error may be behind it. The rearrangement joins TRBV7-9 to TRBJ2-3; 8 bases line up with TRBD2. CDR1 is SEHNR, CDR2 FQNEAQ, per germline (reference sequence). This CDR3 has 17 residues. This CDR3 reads CASSNRGSGRGTDTQYF. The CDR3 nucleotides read TGTGCCAGCAGCAACCGAGGGAGCGGGAGAGGCACAGATACGCAGTATTTC.

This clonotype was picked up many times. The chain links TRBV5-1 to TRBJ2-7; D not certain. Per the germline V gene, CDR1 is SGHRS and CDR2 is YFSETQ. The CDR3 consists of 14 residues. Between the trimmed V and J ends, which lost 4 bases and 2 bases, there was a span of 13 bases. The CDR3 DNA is TGCGCCAGCAGCCCCGTTGTGTCGACCTACGAGCAGTACTTC. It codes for CASSPVVSTYEQYF. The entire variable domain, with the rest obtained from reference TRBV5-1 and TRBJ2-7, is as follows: KAGVTQTPRYLIKTRGQQVTLSCSPISGHRSVSWYQQTPGQGLQFLFEYFSETQRNKGNFPGRFSGRQFSNSRSEMNVSTLELGDSALYLCASSPVVSTYEQYFGPGTRLTVT.

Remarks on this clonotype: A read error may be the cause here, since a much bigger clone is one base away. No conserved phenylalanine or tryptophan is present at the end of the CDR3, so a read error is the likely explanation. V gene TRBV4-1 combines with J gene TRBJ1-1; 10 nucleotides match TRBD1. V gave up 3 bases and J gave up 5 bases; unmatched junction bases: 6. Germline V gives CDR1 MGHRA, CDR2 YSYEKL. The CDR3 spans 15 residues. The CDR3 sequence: CASSHAGTGDTEAFV. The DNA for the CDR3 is TGCGCCAGCAGCCACGCGGGGACAGGGGATACTGAAGCTTTCGTT.

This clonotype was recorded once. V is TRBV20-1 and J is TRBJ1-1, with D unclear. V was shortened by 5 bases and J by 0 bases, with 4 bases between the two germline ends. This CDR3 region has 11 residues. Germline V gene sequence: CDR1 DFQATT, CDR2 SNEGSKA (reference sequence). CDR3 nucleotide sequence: TGCAGTGCTTTTCTGAACACTGAAGCTTTCTTT. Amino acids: CSAFLNTEAFF.

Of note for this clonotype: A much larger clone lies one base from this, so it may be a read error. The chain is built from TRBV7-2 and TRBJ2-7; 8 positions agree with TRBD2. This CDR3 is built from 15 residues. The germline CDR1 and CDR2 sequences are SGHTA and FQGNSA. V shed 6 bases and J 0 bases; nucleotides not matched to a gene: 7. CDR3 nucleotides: TGTGCCAGCAGTTTTATGGGGACTAGCTCCTACGAGCAGTACTTC. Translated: CASSFMGTSSYEQYF.

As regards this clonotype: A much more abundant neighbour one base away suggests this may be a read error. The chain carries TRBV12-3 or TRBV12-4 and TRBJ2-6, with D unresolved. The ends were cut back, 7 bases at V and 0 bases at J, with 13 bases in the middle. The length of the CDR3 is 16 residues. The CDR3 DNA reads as TGTGCCAGCATCCCCGGAACGAGCTCTGGGGCCAACGTCCTGACTTTC. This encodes CASIPGTSSGANVLTF.

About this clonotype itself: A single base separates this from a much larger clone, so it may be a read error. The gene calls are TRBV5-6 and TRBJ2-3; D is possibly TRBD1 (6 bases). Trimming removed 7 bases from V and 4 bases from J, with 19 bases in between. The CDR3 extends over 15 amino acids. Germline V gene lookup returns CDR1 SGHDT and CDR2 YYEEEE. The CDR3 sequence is CASRPYREKPDTQYF. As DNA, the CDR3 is TGTGCCAGCCGCCCGTACAGGGAGAAGCCAGATACGCAGTATTTT.

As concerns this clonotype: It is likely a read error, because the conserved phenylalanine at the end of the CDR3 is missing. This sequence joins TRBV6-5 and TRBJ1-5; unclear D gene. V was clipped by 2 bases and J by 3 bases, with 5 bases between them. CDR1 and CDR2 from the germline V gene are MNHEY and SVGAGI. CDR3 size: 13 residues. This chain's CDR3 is CASSYDLNQPQHL. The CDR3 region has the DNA TGTGCCAGCAGTTACGACCTCAATCAGCCCCAGCATTTG.

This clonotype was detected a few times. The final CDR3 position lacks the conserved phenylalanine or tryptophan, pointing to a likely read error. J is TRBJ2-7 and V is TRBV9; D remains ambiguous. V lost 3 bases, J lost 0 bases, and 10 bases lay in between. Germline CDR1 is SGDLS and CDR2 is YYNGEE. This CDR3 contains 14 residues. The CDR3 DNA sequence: TGTGCCAGCAGCGCCGGAAAGAGCTCCTACGAGCAGTACCTC. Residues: CASSAGKSSYEQYL.

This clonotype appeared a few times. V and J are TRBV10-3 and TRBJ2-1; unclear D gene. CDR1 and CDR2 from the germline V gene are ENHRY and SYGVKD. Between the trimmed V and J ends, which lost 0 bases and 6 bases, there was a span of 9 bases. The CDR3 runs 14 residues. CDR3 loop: CAISESEFGNEQFF. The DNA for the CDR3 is TGTGCCATCAGTGAGTCGGAGTTCGGCAATGAGCAGTTCTTC.

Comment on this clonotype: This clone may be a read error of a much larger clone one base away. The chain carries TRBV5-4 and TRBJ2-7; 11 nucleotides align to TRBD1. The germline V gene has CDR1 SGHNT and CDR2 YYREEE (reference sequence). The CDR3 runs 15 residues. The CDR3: CASSYGQGASYEQNF. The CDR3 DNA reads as TGTGCCAGCAGTTATGGACAGGGGGCTTCCTACGAGCAGAACTTC.

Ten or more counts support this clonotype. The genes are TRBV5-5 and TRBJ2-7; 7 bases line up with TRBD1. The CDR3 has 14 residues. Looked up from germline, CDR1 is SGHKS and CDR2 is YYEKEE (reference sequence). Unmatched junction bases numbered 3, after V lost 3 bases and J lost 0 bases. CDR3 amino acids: CASSWGTDSYEQYF. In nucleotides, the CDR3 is TGTGCCAGCAGCTGGGGGACAGACTCCTACGAGCAGTACTTC.

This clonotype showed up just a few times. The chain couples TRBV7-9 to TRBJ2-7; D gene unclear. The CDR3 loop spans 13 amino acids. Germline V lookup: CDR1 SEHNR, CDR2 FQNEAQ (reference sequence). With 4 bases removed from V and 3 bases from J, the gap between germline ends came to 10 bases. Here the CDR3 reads CASSSPENYEQYF. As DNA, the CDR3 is TGTGCCAGCAGCTCCCCTGAAAACTACGAGCAGTACTTC.

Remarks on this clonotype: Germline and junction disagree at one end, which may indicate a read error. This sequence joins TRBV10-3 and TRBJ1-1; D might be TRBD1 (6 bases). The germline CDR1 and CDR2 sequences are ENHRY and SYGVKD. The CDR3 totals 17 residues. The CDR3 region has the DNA TGTGCCATCAGGGAAAGGGCGGCAGGGACAATGAACACTGGAGCTTTCTTT. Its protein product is CAIRERAAGTMNTGAFF.

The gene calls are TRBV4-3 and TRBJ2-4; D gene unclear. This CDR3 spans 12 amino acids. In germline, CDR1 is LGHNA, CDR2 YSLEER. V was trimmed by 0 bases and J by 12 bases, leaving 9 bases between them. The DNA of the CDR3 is TGCGCCAGCAGCCAAGATAAAAGGGATCAGTACTTC. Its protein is CASSQDKRDQYF.

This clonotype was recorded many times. CDR3: CASSEAGGSIYGYTF. In DNA form, the CDR3 reads TGTGCCAGCAGTGAAGCTGGGGGGAGCATCTATGGCTACACCTTC. V and J are TRBV6-1 and TRBJ1-2; TRBD1 is a possible D gene (5 bases). Germline V CDR1 and CDR2: MNHNS, SASEGT. V gave up 0 bases and J gave up 4 bases, with 12 bases separating them. The CDR3 runs 15 residues.

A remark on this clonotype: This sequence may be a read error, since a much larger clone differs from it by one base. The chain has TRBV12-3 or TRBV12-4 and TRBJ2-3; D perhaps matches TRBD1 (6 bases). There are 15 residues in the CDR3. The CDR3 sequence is CTSSRTGTTTDTQYF. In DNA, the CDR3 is TGTACCAGCAGCCGAACCGGGACAACGACAGATACGCAGTATTTT.